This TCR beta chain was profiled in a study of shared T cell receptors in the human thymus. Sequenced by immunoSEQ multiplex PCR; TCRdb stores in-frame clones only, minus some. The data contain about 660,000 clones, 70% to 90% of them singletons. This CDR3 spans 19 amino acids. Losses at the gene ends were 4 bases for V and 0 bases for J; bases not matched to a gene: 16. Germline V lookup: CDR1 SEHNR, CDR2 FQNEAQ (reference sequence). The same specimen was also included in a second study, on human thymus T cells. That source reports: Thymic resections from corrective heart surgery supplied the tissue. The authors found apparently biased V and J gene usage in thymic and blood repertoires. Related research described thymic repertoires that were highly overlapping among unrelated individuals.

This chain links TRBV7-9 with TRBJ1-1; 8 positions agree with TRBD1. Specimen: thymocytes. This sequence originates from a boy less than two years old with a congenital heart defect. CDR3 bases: TGTGCCAGCAGCTCTCGTTCGGACAGGGTCAGCCTAATGAACACTGAAGCTTTCTTT. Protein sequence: CASSSRSDRVSLMNTEAFF.